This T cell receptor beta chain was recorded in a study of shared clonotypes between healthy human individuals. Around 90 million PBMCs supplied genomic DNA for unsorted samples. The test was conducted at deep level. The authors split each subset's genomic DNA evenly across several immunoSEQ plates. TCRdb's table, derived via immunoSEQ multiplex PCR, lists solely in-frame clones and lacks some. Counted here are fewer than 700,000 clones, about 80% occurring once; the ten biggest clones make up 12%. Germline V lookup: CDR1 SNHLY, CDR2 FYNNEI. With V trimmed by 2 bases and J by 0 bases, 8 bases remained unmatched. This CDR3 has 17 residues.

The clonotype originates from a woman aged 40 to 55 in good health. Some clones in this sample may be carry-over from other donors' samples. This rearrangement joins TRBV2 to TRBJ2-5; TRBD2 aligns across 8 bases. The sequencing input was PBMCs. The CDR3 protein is CASSETWASGHQETQYF. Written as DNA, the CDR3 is TGTGCCAGCAGTGAAACATGGGCTAGCGGGCACCAAGAGACCCAGTACTTC.